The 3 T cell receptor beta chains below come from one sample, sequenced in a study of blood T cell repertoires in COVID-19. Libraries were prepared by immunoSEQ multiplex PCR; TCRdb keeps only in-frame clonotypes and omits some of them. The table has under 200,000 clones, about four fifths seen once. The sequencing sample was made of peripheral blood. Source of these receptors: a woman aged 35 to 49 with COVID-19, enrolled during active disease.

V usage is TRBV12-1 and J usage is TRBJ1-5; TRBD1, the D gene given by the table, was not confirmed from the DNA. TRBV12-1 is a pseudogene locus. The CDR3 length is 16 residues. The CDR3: CASRNWIGGSNQPQHF. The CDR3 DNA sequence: TGTGCCAGCAGGAACTGGATAGGGGGTAGCAATCAGCCCCAGCATTTT.

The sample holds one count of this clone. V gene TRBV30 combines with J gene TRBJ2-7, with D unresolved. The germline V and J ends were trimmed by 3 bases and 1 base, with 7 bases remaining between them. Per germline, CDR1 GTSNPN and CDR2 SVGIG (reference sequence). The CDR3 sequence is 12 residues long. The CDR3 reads CAWSDISYEQYF. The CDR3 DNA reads TGTGCCTGGAGCGACATATCCTACGAGCAGTACTTC.

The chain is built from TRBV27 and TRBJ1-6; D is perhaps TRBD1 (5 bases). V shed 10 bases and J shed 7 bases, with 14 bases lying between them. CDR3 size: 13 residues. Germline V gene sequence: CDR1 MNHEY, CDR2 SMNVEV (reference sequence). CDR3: CATSTVGNSPLHF. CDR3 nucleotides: TGTGCCACTTCGACAGTTGGGAATTCACCCCTCCACTTT.